The clone carrying this T cell receptor (beta chain) turned up a few times. This sample also contains other DNA sequences that code for the same CDR3. V lost 1 base and J 0 bases, leaving 12 bases between the germline ends. This CDR3 has 16 residues. The germline gives CDR1 KGHSH, CDR2 LQKENI. Participant ages covered about 18 to 100 years across around 25 US areas. Within 2 weeks before study entry, exposed participants met a COVID-19 case. The data derive from a study of blood T cell repertoires in COVID-19. Looking at the study overall: Material from acute and convalescent COVID-19 was sourced from the United States, Italy and Spain.

Source study methods: How many nucleated cells were present was estimated from reference gene primer amplification. The assay was immunoSEQ multiplex PCR, and TCRdb's table has in-frame clones only and misses some. V, J and clone size derive from that table, while D and trimming were established from the DNA sequence. This sample has fewer than 350,000 clones, with about nine tenths found just once. This TCR came from a young woman who had been exposed to COVID-19. Sequenced material: PBMCs or T cells enriched from blood (not recorded which). The gene calls are TRBV18 and TRBJ1-1, with D perhaps TRBD1 (5 bases). As DNA, the CDR3 is TGTGCCAGCTCACCACGAGGAGGGGCGGTGAACACTGAAGCTTTCTTT. Protein product: CASSPRGGAVNTEAFF. Supplemented by reference TRBV18 and TRBJ1-1, the full variable domain reads NAGVMQNPRHLVRRRGQEARLRCSPMKGHSHVYWYRQLPEEGLKFMVYLQKENIIDESGMPKERFSAEFPKEGPSILRIQQVVRGDSAAYFCASSPRGGAVNTEAFFGQGTRLTVV.